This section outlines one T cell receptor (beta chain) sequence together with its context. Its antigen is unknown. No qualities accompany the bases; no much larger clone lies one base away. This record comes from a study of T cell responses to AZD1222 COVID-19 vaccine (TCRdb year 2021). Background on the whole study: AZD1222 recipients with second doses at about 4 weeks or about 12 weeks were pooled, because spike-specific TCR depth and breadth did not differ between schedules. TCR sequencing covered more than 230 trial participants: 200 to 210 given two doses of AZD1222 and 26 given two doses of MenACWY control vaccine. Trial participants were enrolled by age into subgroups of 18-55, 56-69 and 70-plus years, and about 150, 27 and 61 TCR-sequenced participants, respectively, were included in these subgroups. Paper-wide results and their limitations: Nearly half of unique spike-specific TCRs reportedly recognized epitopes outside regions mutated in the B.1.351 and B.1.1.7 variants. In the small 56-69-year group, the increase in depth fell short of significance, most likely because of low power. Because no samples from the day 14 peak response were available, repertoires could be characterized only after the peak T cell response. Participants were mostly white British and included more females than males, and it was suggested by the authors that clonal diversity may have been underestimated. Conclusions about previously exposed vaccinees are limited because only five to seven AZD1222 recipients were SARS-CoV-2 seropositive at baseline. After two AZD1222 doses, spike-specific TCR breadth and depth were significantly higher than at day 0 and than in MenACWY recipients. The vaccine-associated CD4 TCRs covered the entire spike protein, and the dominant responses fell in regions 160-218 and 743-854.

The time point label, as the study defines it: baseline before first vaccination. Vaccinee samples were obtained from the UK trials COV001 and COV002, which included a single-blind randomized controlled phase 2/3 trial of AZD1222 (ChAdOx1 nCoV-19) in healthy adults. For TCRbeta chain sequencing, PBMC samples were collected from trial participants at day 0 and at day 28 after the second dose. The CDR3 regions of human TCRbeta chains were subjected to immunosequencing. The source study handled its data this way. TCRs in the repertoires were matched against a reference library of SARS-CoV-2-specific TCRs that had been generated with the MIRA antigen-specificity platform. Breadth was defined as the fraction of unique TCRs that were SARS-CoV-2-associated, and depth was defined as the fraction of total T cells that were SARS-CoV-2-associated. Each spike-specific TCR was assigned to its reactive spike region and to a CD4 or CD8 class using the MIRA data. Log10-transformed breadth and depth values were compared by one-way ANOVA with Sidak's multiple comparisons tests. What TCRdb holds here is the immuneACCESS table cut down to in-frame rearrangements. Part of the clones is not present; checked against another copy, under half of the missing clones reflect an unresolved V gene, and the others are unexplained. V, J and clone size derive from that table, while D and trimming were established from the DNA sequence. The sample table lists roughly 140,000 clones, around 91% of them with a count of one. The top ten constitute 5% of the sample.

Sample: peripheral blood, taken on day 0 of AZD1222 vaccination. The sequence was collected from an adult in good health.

The CDR3 loop reads CASSYSSGGTEAFF. In nucleotide form, the sequence is TGTGCCAGCAGTTACTCGTCAGGGGGGACTGAAGCTTTCTTT. The rearranged segments are TRBV6-2 or TRBV6-3 and TRBJ1-1, with TRBD1 matching 7 junction bases. V is pruned by 0 bases and J by 5 bases, leaving 3 bases of the junction without a gene match. Taken from cysteine to phenylalanine, the CDR3 has 14 residues. Only CDR3 DNA is held: 42 bases, read in frame from base 1. The germline V gene sets CDR1 to MNHEY and CDR2 to SVGEGT.